The 17 T cell receptor beta chains below were found in one sample sequenced in a study of cytomegalovirus exposure and HLA in healthy donors. 13 Jbeta primers and 60 Vbeta primers were used for the PCR. Method: immunoSEQ multiplex PCR; TCRdb's copy keeps in-frame clones and lacks some. The sample holds 200,000 or so clones, approximately 70% seen once. Sequencing was carried out using PBMCs. The receptor source for this set is a man between 35 and 55 years old in good health and CMV-seropositive.

This clone appeared once. This chain uses TRBV5-1 with TRBJ2-2; weak D call: TRBD2 (7 bases). CDR1 is SGHRS, CDR2 YFSETQ, per germline. Trimming stripped 4 bases from V and 4 bases from J, with 14 bases between. This CDR3 spans 15 amino acids. The CDR3 spells CASSPTRGGTGELFF. For the CDR3, the DNA is TGCGCCAGCAGCCCCACAAGGGGGGGCACCGGGGAGCTGTTTTTT.

This clone has more than one count but fewer than ten. The chain couples TRBV5-1 to TRBJ2-7, with a weak D call TRBD1 (6 bases). V was trimmed by 0 bases and J by 5 bases, leaving 15 bases between them. Per germline, CDR1 SGHRS and CDR2 YFSETQ. The CDR3 has 15 amino acids. The CDR3 DNA is TGCGCCAGCAGCTTGGTATCAAGGGGGAGAGACGAGCAGTACTTC. Translating gives CASSLVSRGRDEQYF.

The J gene is TRBJ2-2, the V gene TRBV11-3; D unresolved. V dropped 5 bases and J dropped 2 bases, with 3 bases sitting between them. The length of the CDR3 is 12 residues. Germline values: CDR1 SGHNT, CDR2 YENEEA. CDR3 residues: CASSPNTGELFF. CDR3 sequence (DNA): TGTGCCAGCAGCCCAAACACCGGGGAGCTGTTTTTT. Variable domain in full (rest from reference TRBV11-3 and TRBJ2-2): EAGVVQSPRYKIIEKKQPVAFWCNPISGHNTLYWYLQNLGQGPELLIRYENEEAVDDSQLPKDRFSAERLKGVDSTLKIQPAELGDSAVYLCASSPNTGELFFGEGSRLTVL.

V gene TRBV10-3 combines with J gene TRBJ1-1; the D is unclear. CDR1 is ENHRY and CDR2 is SYGVKD in the germline V gene. Deletions cut 7 bases from V and 1 base from J, with 10 bases between. The CDR3 length is 13 residues. CDR3 coding DNA: TGTGCCATCAAGAGAAAAGAGAACACTGAAGCTTTCTTT. Translating gives CAIKRKENTEAFF.

The genes are TRBV6-5 and TRBJ1-6, with unresolved D. The germline gives CDR1 MNHEY, CDR2 SVGAGI. The CDR3 runs to 15 residues. Trimming took 2 bases from V and 6 from J, leaving 11 bases between them. This chain's CDR3 is CASSYRREGNSPLHF. The CDR3 nucleotides are TGTGCCAGCAGTTACCGCCGGGAGGGTAATTCACCCCTCCACTTT.

The chain recombines TRBV14 with TRBJ2-6, with TRBD2 matching over 7 bases. This CDR3 contains 17 residues. Unmatched junction bases numbered 3, after V lost 1 base and J lost 0 bases. CDR1 and CDR2 (germline): SGHDN, FVKESK. The CDR3 DNA reads as TGTGCCAGCAGCCAAGGGGGGGGGAGCTCTGGGGCCAACGTCCTGACTTTC. Its protein is CASSQGGGSSGANVLTF. The full variable domain, with the rest looked up from reference TRBV14 and TRBJ2-6, is EAGVTQFPSHSVIEKGQTVTLRCDPISGHDNLYWYRRVMGKEIKFLLHFVKESKQDESGMPNNRFLAERTGGTYSTLKVQPAELEDSGVYFCASSQGGGSSGANVLTFGAGSRLTVL.

The chain is built from TRBV4-1 and TRBJ2-7; 7 positions agree with TRBD1. The V and J ends lost 2 bases and 4 bases, in that order; junction bases with no gene match: 2. This CDR3 contains 13 residues. Germline lookup yields CDR1 MGHRA and CDR2 YSYEKL. CDR3 sequence (DNA): TGCGCCAGCAGCCAACTGACAGGGTACGAGCAGTACTTC. It is translated as CASSQLTGYEQYF.

V and J are TRBV10-3 and TRBJ2-5; 7 bases are shared with TRBD2. This CDR3 has 13 amino acids. After removal of 11 bases from V and 3 bases from J, the junction contained 9 bases not matched to a gene. In germline, CDR1 is ENHRY, CDR2 SYGVKD. In DNA form, the CDR3 reads TGTGCCGCGGGAGATTATCAGGAAGAGACCCAGTACTTC. Translating it yields CAAGDYQEETQYF.

The sample holds a few counts of this clone. The chain employs TRBV28 and TRBJ1-1; 9 bases align to TRBD1. In germline, CDR1 is MDHEN, CDR2 SYDVKM. The CDR3 has 14 amino acids. Trimming cost V 5 bases and J 1 base; bases outside gene matches: 2. The CDR3 sequence: CASSPDRGNTEAFF. The CDR3 DNA reads as TGTGCCAGCAGTCCGGACAGGGGGAACACTGAAGCTTTCTTT. Based on the CDR3 plus reference TRBV28 and TRBJ1-1, the full variable domain is DVKVTQSSRYLVKRTGEKVFLECVQDMDHENMFWYRQDPGLGLRLIYFSYDVKMKEKGDIPEGYSVSREKKERFSLILESASTNQTSMYLCASSPDRGNTEAFFGQGTRLTVV.

The chain is built from TRBV2 and TRBJ1-2, with 7 bases that match TRBD1. CDR1 and CDR2 from the germline V gene are SNHLY and FYNNEI. Trimming at V came to 5 bases and at J to 2 bases, leaving 2 bases not matched to a gene. This CDR3 contains 13 residues. The CDR3 bases are TGTGCCAGCAGTACGACAGGGAACTATGGCTACACCTTC. This gives the protein CASSTTGNYGYTF.

A word on this clone: Other DNA sequences in this specimen translate into the identical CDR3. The genes are TRBV10-3 and TRBJ1-5, with D unresolved. The CDR3 totals 15 residues. V lost 0 bases to trimming and J lost 0 bases, with 6 bases between them. Germline V CDR1 and CDR2: ENHRY, SYGVKD. This CDR3 reads CAISESQYSNQPQHF. The CDR3 DNA reads TGTGCCATCAGTGAGTCACAATATAGCAATCAGCCCCAGCATTTT.

Here the CDR3 DNA reads TGCAGCGCGGTAGGGGGGGAAACCTACGAGCAGTACTTC. Amino acids: CSAVGGETYEQYF. The chain joins TRBV29-1 to TRBJ2-7; TRBD2 might be the D (7 bases). The ends were cut back, 7 bases at V and 2 bases at J, with 15 bases in the middle. The CDR3 loop spans 13 amino acids. Germline lookup yields CDR1 SQVTM and CDR2 ANQGSEA.

This chain connects TRBV5-4 to TRBJ2-7; 9 bases are shared with TRBD1. The V gene's germline CDR1 is SGHNT and CDR2 YYREEE (reference sequence). The V gene end was trimmed by 4 bases and the J gene end by 7 bases; junction bases not matched to a gene: 12. The CDR3 is made up of 15 amino acids. CDR3 bases: TGTGCCAGCAGCCCATGGACAGGGGATGGGGGGGAGCAGTACTTC. Translation gives CASSPWTGDGGEQYF. Complete variable domain (other parts from reference TRBV5-4 and TRBJ2-7): ETGVTQSPTHLIKTRGQQVTLRCSSQSGHNTVSWYQQALGQGPQFIFQYYREEENGRGNFPPRFSGLQFPNYSSELNVNALELDDSALYLCASSPWTGDGGEQYFGPGTRLTVT.

The chain is built from TRBV4-2 and TRBJ2-2, with D perhaps matching TRBD1 (6 bases). CDR3 length: 15 residues. Per germline, CDR1 LGHNA and CDR2 YNFKEQ. Trimming removed 0 bases from V and 6 bases from J, with 11 bases in between. For the CDR3, the DNA is TGTGCCAGCAGCCAAGACAGGGGTAACGCCGGGGAGCTGTTTTTT. Protein product: CASSQDRGNAGELFF.

The chain carries TRBV20-1 and TRBJ2-5, with D unclear. V was shortened by 3 bases and J by 5 bases, with 7 bases between the two germline ends. The CDR3 sequence is 11 residues long. The germline V gene has CDR1 DFQATT and CDR2 SNEGSKA (reference sequence). The CDR3 is CSASVFETQYF. The CDR3 coding sequence is TGCAGTGCTAGCGTCTTCGAGACCCAGTACTTC.

This clone was seen a single time. The CDR3 spells CASSLQGAGETQYF. The CDR3 DNA follows: TGTGCCAGCAGTTTACAGGGGGCCGGGGAGACCCAGTACTTC. V usage is TRBV6-5 and J usage is TRBJ2-5, with 9 bases that match TRBD1. J was trimmed by 5 bases and V by 4 bases; bases with no gene match: 5. CDR1 MNHEY and CDR2 SVGAGI come from the germline V gene. This CDR3 contains 14 residues.

This clone was seen a handful of times. This chain links TRBV5-6 with TRBJ1-5; D ambiguous. The germline V and J ends were trimmed by 3 bases and 4 bases, with 5 bases remaining between them. This CDR3 comprises 12 residues. The germline CDR1 and CDR2 sequences are SGHDT and YYEEEE. CDR3 bases: TGTGCCAGCAGCTACTTAAATCAGCCCCAGCATTTT. Translating gives CASSYLNQPQHF.